Shown below are 25 T cell receptor beta chains from a single sample sequenced in a study of blood T cells in healthy people across ages. For the second PCR, which ran for 7 to 11 cycles, a sample-barcoded 5' primer and a J-beta primer mix were used. TCRdb recomputed calls from the 5' RACE reads with MiXCR, one row per CDR3 protein. The sample includes about 1.8 million distinct CDR3 sequences, around half of them seen just once. Sequenced input: blood. These receptors originate from a woman aged 35 to 49 in good health.

This clonotype was observed a few times. A read error may explain this, as a much larger clone is one base away. The V gene is TRBV6-5, the J gene TRBJ2-7; TRBD1 aligns across 7 bases. Trimming cost V 5 bases and J 1 base; bases outside gene matches: 2. Germline-derived CDR1 and CDR2 are MNHEY and SVGAGI. This CDR3 spans 13 amino acids. The CDR3 protein is CASSGQESYEQYF. CDR3 bases: TGTGCCAGCAGTGGACAGGAGTCCTACGAGCAGTACTTC.

This chain joins TRBV29-1 and TRBJ1-5; no clear D gene. Germline assignment: CDR1 SQVTM and CDR2 ANQGSEA. The CDR3 is 13 amino acids. V lost 5 bases, J lost 6 bases, and 14 bases lay in between. The CDR3 bases are TGCAGCGTTCTGGAGGGAATTTCTCAGCCCCAGCATTTT. It is translated as CSVLEGISQPQHF.

In this sample, this clonotype turned up a few times. J is TRBJ1-2 and V is TRBV10-3; 7 bases are shared with TRBD1. With 7 bases clipped from V and 3 bases from J, the junction kept 5 bases outside the gene matches. This CDR3 region has 13 residues. Germline V CDR1 and CDR2: ENHRY, SYGVKD. The CDR3 DNA reads as TGTGCCATCAAGGGACAGTCGGACTATGGCTACACCTTC. This sequence encodes CAIKGQSDYGYTF.

V and J are TRBV20-1 and TRBJ2-5, with 8 bases that match TRBD2. CDR1 is DFQATT and CDR2 is SNEGSKA in the germline V gene (reference sequence). J gave up 4 bases and V 0 bases, and 10 bases lay outside the gene matches. CDR3 length equals 16 residues. The CDR3 protein is CSARDPSRGGGETQYF. The CDR3 DNA reads TGCAGTGCTAGAGACCCCTCACGGGGGGGAGGAGAGACCCAGTACTTC.

The chain links TRBV7-2 to TRBJ1-1, with unresolved D. The CDR3 has 11 residues. Germline CDR1 is SGHTA and CDR2 is FQGNSA. The V gene lost 5 bases and the J gene lost 10 bases, with 11 bases spanning the gap. The CDR3 sequence is CASSLSPGAFF. The CDR3 DNA reads TGTGCCAGCAGCCTCTCCCCGGGAGCTTTCTTT.

The table lists this clonotype with a few counts. The chain links TRBV7-2 to TRBJ1-1; TRBD1 matches 9 bases. The CDR3 has 14 residues. V was clipped by 5 bases and J by 4 bases; unmatched bases: 5. The germline V gene has CDR1 SGHTA and CDR2 FQGNSA. CDR3 region: CASSPTGGSTEAFF. CDR3 coding DNA: TGTGCCAGCAGCCCGACAGGGGGTAGCACTGAAGCTTTCTTT. Drawing the rest from reference TRBV7-2 and TRBJ1-1, the complete variable domain is GAGVSQSPSNKVTEKGKDVELRCDPISGHTALYWYRQSLGQGLEFLIYFQGNSAPDKSGLPSDRFSAERTGGSVSTLTIQRTQQEDSAVYLCASSPTGGSTEAFFGQGTRLTVV.

V gene TRBV6-2 or TRBV6-3 combines with J gene TRBJ2-1, with 8 positions matching TRBD1. Per germline, CDR1 MNHEY and CDR2 SVGEGT. The CDR3 sequence is 15 residues long. The V segment lost 6 bases and the J segment 4 bases; nucleotides outside the gene matches: 8. This CDR3 reads CASSARDRSYNEQFF. CDR3 coding DNA: TGTGCCAGCAGCGCGAGGGACAGGTCTTACAATGAGCAGTTCTTC.

This clonotype has only a few counts. The chain couples TRBV4-1 to TRBJ2-1; D is perhaps TRBD2 (5 bases). V shed 0 bases and J shed 8 bases, with 11 bases lying between them. The CDR3 runs 14 residues. Germline V gives CDR1 MGHRA, CDR2 YSYEKL. In DNA form, the CDR3 reads TGCGCCAGCAGCCAAGATTGGGGTAGCGATGAGCAGTTCTTC. Translated, it gives CASSQDWGSDEQFF.

The chain carries TRBV9 and TRBJ2-1, with D perhaps matching TRBD1 or TRBD2 (5 bases each). The germline V gene encodes CDR1 SGDLS and CDR2 YYNGEE. This CDR3 contains 14 residues. Deletions cut 0 bases from V and 6 bases from J, with 10 bases between. As DNA, the CDR3 is TGTGCCAGCAGCGTAGGAGGGGTCCCCAATGAGCAGTTCTTC. It specifies CASSVGGVPNEQFF.

On this clonotype itself: Its ends do not fully match the called genes, so a read error is possible. The chain has TRBV7-9 and TRBJ2-3; possibly TRBD2 for D (5 bases). Germline loops: CDR1 SEHNR, CDR2 FQNEAQ (reference sequence). There are 18 residues in the CDR3. The CDR3 nucleotides are TGTGCCGGCAGCCCTCTTTTAGGCGGGTATAGCTCAGAAGATACGCAGTATTTT. Its protein product is CAGSPLLGGYSSEDTQYF.

Ten or more counts support this clonotype. The chain uses TRBV20-1 and TRBJ2-3; D unresolved. Germline V CDR1 and CDR2: DFQATT, SNEGSKA (reference sequence). This CDR3 is built from 11 residues. The germline V and J ends were trimmed by 1 base and 4 bases, with 3 bases remaining between them. CDR3 sequence (DNA): TGCAGTGCTAGAGTCCCAGATACGCAGTATTTT. Translated: CSARVPDTQYF.

This clonotype was counted only a few times. The chain is built from TRBV7-2 and TRBJ2-5, with D unclear. The V and J ends lost 6 bases and 4 bases respectively, with 21 bases between them. Germline CDR1 reads SGHTA; CDR2 reads FQGNSA. The CDR3 totals 16 residues. CDR3 residues: CASSIEVTDLRETQYF. The CDR3 region has the DNA TGTGCCAGCAGTATTGAGGTGACGGACCTCCGAGAGACCCAGTACTTC.

This clonotype was seen more than once but under ten times. The chain carries TRBV7-9 and TRBJ2-3, with D uncertain. Germline values: CDR1 SEHNR, CDR2 FQNEAQ (reference sequence). The CDR3 has 16 residues. V was trimmed by 2 bases and J by 2 bases, leaving 14 bases between them. This CDR3 reads CASSLPRQTYTDTQYF. In DNA, the CDR3 is TGTGCCAGCAGCTTACCGCGACAAACATACACAGATACGCAGTATTTT.

This chain joins TRBV29-1 and TRBJ1-2, with TRBD1 identical over 7 bases. The CDR3 loop spans 13 amino acids. J gave up 5 bases and V 6 bases, and 9 bases lay outside the gene matches. The germline V gene encodes CDR1 SQVTM and CDR2 ANQGSEA. The CDR3 protein is CSVADRDFYGYTF. The CDR3 DNA is TGCAGCGTGGCCGACAGGGACTTTTATGGCTACACCTTC.

J is TRBJ2-1 and V is TRBV20-1, with D possibly TRBD2 on 6 matching bases. Trimming stripped 6 bases from V and 2 bases from J, with 14 bases between. Germline values: CDR1 DFQATT, CDR2 SNEGSKA (reference sequence). The CDR3 is 14 amino acids. The CDR3 is CSAILGGPYNEQFF. CDR3 DNA sequence: TGCAGTGCCATACTCGGGGGACCCTACAATGAGCAGTTCTTC.

The rearrangement uses TRBV4-3 and TRBJ2-5; D tentatively fits TRBD1 or TRBD2 (5 bases each). Germline V gene sequence: CDR1 LGHNA, CDR2 YSLEER. CDR3 length equals 14 residues. Trimming shortened V by 3 bases and J by 1 base, and 9 bases separated the two germline ends. This CDR3 reads CASSQPGPQETQYF. In nucleotides, the CDR3 is TGCGCCAGCAGCCAGCCGGGGCCCCAAGAGACCCAGTACTTC.

The rearrangement links TRBV12-3 or TRBV12-4 to TRBJ2-5; D is perhaps TRBD2 (7 bases). The CDR3 consists of 14 residues. The V gene lost 5 bases and the J gene lost 4 bases, with 14 bases spanning the gap. The CDR3 nucleotides are TGTGCCAGCAGTGTGGGGGGGGCAGCAGAGACCCAGTACTTC. It encodes CASSVGGAAETQYF.

This clonotype came up a few times. V is TRBV6-6 and J is TRBJ2-1, with D tentatively TRBD1 or TRBD2 (5 bases each). Germline CDR1 and CDR2: MNHNY and SVGAGI (reference sequence). This CDR3 spans 12 amino acids. Trimming removed 2 bases from V and 9 bases from J, with 8 bases in between. The CDR3 sequence is CASSYLRGEQFF. The DNA of the CDR3 is TGTGCCAGCAGTTACCTGAGGGGTGAGCAGTTCTTC.

The chain employs TRBV9 and TRBJ2-3, with 10 bases that match TRBD2. The CDR3 is made up of 18 amino acids. Germline CDR1 SGDLS, CDR2 YYNGEE. The V and J ends lost 3 bases and 0 bases, in that order; junction bases with no gene match: 10. The CDR3 is CASSGLHSSGRSTDTQYF. The CDR3 nucleotides are TGTGCCAGCAGCGGACTCCACTCTAGCGGGAGAAGCACAGATACGCAGTATTTT.

CDR3 in amino acids: CASSPGAGGPDTQYF. Written as DNA, the CDR3 is TGTGCCAGCAGCCCAGGAGCGGGGGGGCCAGATACGCAGTATTTT. The J gene is TRBJ2-3, the V gene TRBV7-2; 10 bases line up with TRBD2. With V trimmed by 5 bases and J by 4 bases, 6 bases remained unmatched. The CDR3 has 15 amino acids. Looked up from germline, CDR1 is SGHTA and CDR2 is FQGNSA.

This clonotype occurred once. The V and J genes are TRBV5-1 and TRBJ2-5; 9 positions match TRBD1. From germline, CDR1 is SGHRS and CDR2 YFSETQ. The CDR3 is made up of 16 amino acids. The ends lost 4 bases at V and 3 bases at J; junction bases unmatched: 10. CDR3 residues: CASSKQLGQGEETQYF. CDR3 in DNA: TGCGCCAGCAGCAAACAACTGGGACAGGGAGAAGAGACCCAGTACTTC.

The rearrangement joins TRBV2 to TRBJ1-2; D is uncertain. The CDR3 consists of 14 residues. Trimming cost V 6 bases and J 4 bases, with 15 bases left between them. Germline CDR1 SNHLY, CDR2 FYNNEI. The DNA of the CDR3 is TGTGCCAGCAGGCTCTCGGCGGCTCTCTATGGCTACACCTTC. It is translated as CASRLSAALYGYTF.

This clonotype has only one observation. CDR3 region: CSAPGPTNEKLFF. The CDR3, as DNA: TGCAGTGCCCCAGGGCCGACTAATGAAAAACTGTTTTTT. The rearrangement joins TRBV20-1 to TRBJ1-4; D possibly corresponds to TRBD1 (5 bases). The V and J ends lost 6 bases and 2 bases respectively, with 10 bases between them. The CDR3 has 13 residues. Per germline, CDR1 DFQATT and CDR2 SNEGSKA (reference sequence).

V gene TRBV29-1 combines with J gene TRBJ2-5, with D perhaps matching TRBD2 (6 bases). Germline values: CDR1 SQVTM, CDR2 ANQGSEA. CDR3 length: 14 amino acids. V was shortened by 3 bases and J by 11 bases, with 22 bases between the two germline ends. CDR3 protein: CSVDIDGGRIEQYF. CDR3 in DNA: TGCAGCGTTGATATCGACGGGGGAAGGATTGAGCAGTACTTC.

This clonotype occurred a few times. The genes are TRBV27 and TRBJ2-1, with D possibly matching TRBD2 (5 bases). Germline V gene data show CDR1 as MNHEY and CDR2 as SMNVEV (reference sequence). The CDR3 consists of 16 residues. Trimming shortened V by 2 bases and J by 0 bases, and 11 bases separated the two germline ends. CDR3 amino acids: CASSLILGSSYNEQFF. The CDR3 nucleotides are TGTGCCAGCAGTTTAATACTGGGGAGCTCCTACAATGAGCAGTTCTTC.